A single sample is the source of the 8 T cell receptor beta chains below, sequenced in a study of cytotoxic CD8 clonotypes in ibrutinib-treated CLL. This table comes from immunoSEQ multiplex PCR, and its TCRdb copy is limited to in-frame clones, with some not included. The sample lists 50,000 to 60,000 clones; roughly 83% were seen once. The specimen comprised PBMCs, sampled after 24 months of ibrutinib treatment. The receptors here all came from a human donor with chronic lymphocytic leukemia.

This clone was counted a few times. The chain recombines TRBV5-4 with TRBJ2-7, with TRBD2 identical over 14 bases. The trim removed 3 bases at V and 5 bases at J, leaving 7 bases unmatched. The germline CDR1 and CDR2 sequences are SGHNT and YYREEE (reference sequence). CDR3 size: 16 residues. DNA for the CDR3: TGTGCCAGCAGCTCGGGGACTAGCGGGAGACCCGACGAGCAGTACTTC. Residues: CASSSGTSGRPDEQYF.

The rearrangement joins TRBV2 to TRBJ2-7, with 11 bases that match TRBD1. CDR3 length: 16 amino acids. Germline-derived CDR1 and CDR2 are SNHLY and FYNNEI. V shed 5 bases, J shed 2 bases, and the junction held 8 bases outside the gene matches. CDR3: CASSSPRDRGTYEQYF. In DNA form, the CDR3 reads TGTGCCAGCAGTTCCCCTCGGGACAGGGGGACCTACGAGCAGTACTTC.

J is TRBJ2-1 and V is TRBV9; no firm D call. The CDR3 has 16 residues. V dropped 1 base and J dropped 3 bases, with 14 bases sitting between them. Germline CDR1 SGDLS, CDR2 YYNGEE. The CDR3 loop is CASSVLDNPYYNEQFF. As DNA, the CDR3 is TGTGCCAGCAGCGTACTCGACAACCCCTACTACAATGAGCAGTTCTTC. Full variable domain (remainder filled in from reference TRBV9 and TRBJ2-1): DSGVTQTPKHLITATGQRVTLRCSPRSGDLSVYWYQQSLDQGLQFLIQYYNGEERAKGNILERFSAQQFPDLHSELNLSSLELGDSALYFCASSVLDNPYYNEQFFGPGTRLTVL.

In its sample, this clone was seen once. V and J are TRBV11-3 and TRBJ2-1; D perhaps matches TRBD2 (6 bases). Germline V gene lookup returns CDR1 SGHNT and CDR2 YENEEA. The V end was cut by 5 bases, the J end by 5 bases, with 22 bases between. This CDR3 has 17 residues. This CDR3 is CASSALPSVKEDNEQFF. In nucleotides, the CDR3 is TGTGCCAGCAGCGCCCTTCCTAGCGTTAAGGAGGACAATGAGCAGTTCTTC.

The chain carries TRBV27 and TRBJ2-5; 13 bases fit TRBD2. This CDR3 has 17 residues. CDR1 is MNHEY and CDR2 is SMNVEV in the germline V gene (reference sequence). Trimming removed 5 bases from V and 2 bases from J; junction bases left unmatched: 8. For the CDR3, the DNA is TGTGCCAGCAGTCGGACTAGCGGGAGAGGATGGCAAGAGACCCAGTACTTC. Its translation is CASSRTSGRGWQETQYF.

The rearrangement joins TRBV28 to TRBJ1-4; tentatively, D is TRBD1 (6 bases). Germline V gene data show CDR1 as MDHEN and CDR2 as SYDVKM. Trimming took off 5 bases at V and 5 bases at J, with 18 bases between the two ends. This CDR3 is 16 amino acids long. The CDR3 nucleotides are TGTGCCAGCAGTCCAAATTACAGGGAGGGAAATGAAAAACTGTTTTTT. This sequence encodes CASSPNYREGNEKLFF.

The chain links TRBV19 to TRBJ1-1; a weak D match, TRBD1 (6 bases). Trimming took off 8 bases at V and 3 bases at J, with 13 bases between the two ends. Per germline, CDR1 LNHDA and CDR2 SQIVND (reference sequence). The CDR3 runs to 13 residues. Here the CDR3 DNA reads TGTGCCAGTGGACAGAGGTGGGACACTGAAGCTTTCTTT. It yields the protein CASGQRWDTEAFF.

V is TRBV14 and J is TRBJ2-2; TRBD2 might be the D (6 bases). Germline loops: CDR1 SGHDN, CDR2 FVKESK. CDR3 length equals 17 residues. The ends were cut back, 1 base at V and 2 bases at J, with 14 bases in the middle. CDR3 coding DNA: TGTGCCAGCAGCCAAGTGACCGGGAGCCTTAACACCGGGGAGCTGTTTTTT. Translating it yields CASSQVTGSLNTGELFF.